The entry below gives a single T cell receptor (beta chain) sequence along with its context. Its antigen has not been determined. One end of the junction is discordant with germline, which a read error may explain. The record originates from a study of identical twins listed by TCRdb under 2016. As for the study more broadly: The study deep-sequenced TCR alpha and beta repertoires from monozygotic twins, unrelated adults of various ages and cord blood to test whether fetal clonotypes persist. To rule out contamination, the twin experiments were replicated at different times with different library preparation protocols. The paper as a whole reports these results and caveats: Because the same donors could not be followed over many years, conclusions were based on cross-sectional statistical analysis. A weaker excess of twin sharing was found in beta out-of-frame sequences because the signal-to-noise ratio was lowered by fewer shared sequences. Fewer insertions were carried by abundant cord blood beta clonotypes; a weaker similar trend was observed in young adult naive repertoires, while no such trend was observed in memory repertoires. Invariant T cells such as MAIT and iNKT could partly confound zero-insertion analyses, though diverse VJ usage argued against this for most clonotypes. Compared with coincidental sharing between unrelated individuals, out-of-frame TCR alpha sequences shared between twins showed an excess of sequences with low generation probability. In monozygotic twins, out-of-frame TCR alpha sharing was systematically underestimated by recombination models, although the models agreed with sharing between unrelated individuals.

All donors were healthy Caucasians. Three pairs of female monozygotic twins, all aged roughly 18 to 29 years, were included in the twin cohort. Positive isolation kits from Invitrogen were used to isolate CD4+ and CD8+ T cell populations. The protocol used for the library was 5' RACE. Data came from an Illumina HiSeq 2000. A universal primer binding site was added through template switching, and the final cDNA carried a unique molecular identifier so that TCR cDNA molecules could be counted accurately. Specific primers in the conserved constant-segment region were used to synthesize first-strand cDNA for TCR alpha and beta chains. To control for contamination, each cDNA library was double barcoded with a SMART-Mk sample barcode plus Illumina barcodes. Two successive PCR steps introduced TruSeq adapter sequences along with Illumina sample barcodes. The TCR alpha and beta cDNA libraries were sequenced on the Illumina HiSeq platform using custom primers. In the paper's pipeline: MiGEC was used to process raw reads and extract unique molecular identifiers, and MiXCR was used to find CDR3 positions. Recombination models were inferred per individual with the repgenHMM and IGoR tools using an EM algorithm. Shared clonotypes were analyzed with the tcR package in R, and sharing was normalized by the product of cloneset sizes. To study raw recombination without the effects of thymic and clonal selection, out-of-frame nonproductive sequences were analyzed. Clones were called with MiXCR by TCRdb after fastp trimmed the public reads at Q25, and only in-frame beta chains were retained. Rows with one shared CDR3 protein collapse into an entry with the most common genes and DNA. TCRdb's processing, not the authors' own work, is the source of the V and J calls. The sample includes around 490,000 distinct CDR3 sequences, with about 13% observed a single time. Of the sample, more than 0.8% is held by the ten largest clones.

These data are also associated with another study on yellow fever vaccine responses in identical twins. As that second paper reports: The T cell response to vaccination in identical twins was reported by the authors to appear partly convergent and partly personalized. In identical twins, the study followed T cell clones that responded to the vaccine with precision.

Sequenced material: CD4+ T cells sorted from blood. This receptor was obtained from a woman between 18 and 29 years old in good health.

At the DNA level, the sequence is TGTGCCAGCAGCTTAGCGTTTTCGGGGAACCGGGAGCTGTATTTT. Its amino acids are CASSLAFSGNRELYF. The rearranged segments are TRBV7-6 and TRBJ2-2; the best D guess is TRBD2, with 6 bases matching. From the germline V gene, CDR1 is SGHVS and CDR2 is FNYEAQ. Inclusive of the bounding cysteine and phenylalanine, the CDR3 is 15 residues long. Only the CDR3 part of the read is kept: 45 bases, read in frame from the first base.